The T cell receptor beta chain under discussion was sequenced for a study of Ad26.COV2.S vaccination and SARS-CoV-2 variants. Study background: Donor joined the COV1001 Ad26.COV2.S trial arm. The study, taken as a whole, reports: Non-spike TCR breadth was similar in vaccine and placebo recipients.

Measured with immunoSEQ multiplex PCR; TCRdb has only the in-frame clones, and not every one. The sample has around 300,000 clones, approximately 90% seen once. Documented treatment: roughly 20 received Ad26.COV2.S at low or high dose, single or two shots; roughly five received placebo; per-sample allocation not given. Sampling was performed 63 days after the first vaccine or placebo injection. Trimming left V 4 bases short and J 1 base short, with 7 bases between. The CDR3 has 12 residues. The germline gives CDR1 SQVTM, CDR2 ANQGSEA. About this clone: Its antigen remains unknown.

Sequenced here: peripheral blood, sampled in a trial of Ad26.COV2.S vaccine versus placebo. This sequence joins TRBV29-1 and TRBJ1-1; a weak D match, TRBD1 (5 bases). The sequence was collected from a person aged 18-65 years who received the Ad26.COV2.S COVID-19 vaccine or a placebo. Written as DNA, the CDR3 is TGCAGCGTTGGGGGGGGGAACACTGAAGCTTTCTTT. It yields the protein CSVGGGNTEAFF.